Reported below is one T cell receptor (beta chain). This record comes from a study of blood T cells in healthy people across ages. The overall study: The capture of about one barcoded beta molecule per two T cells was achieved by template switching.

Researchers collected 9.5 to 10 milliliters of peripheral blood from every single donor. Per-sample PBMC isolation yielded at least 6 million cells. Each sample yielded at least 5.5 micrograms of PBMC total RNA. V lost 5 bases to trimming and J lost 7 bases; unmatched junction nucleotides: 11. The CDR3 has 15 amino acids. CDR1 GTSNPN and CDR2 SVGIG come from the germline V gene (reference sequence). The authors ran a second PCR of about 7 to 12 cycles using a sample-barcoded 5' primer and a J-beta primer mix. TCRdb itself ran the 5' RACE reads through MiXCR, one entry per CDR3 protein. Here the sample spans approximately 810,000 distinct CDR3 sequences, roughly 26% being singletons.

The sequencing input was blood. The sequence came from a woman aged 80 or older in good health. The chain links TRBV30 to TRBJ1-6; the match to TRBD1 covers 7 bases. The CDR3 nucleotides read TGTGCCTGGGATAGCAGACAGGGCGGCAATTCACCCCTCCACTTT. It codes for CAWDSRQGGNSPLHF.